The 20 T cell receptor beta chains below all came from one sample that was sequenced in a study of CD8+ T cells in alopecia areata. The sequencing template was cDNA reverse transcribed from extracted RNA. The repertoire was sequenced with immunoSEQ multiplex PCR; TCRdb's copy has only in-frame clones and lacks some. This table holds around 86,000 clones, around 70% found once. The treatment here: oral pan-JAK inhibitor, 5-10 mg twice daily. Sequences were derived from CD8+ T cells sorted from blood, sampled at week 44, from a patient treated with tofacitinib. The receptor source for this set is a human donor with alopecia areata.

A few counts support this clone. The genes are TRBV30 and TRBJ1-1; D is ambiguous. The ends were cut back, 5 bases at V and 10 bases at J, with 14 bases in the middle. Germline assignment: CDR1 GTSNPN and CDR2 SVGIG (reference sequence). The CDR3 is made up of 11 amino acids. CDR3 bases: TGTGCCTGGTCGACGGCCGCCGGAGCTTTCTTT. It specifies CAWSTAAGAFF.

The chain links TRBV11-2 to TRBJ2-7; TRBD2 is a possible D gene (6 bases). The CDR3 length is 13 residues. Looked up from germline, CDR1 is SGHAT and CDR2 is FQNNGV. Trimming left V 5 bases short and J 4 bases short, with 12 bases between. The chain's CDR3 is CASSAGGGYEQYF. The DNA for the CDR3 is TGTGCCAGCAGCGCCGGGGGAGGATACGAGCAGTACTTC.

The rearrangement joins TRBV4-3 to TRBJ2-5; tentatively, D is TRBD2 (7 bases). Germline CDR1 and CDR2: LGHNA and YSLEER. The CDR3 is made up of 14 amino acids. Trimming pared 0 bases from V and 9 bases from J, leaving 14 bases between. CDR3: CASSQDRGGRPQYF. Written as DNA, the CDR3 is TGCGCCAGCAGCCAAGATAGGGGGGGGAGGCCCCAGTACTTC.

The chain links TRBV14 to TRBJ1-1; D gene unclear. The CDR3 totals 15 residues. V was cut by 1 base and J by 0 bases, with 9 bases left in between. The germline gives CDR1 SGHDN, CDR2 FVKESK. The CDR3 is CASSQVGSLNTEAFF. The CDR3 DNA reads TGTGCCAGCAGCCAAGTCGGGAGTTTGAACACTGAAGCTTTCTTT. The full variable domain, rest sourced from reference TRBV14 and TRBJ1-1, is EAGVTQFPSHSVIEKGQTVTLRCDPISGHDNLYWYRRVMGKEIKFLLHFVKESKQDESGMPNNRFLAERTGGTYSTLKVQPAELEDSGVYFCASSQVGSLNTEAFFGQGTRLTVV.

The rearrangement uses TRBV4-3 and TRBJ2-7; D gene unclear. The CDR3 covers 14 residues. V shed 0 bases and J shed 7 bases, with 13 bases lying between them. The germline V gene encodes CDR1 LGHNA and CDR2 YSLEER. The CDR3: CASSQDRTGREQYF. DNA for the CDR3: TGCGCCAGCAGCCAAGATAGGACGGGCCGGGAGCAGTACTTC.

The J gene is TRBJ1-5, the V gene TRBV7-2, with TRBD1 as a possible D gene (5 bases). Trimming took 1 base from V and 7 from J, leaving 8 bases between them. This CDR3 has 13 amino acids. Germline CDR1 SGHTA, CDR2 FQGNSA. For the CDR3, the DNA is TGTGCCAGCAGCTTAGTCCGGGGGCAGCCCCAGCATTTT. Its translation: CASSLVRGQPQHF. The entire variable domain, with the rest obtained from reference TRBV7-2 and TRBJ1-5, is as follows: GAGVSQSPSNKVTEKGKDVELRCDPISGHTALYWYRQSLGQGLEFLIYFQGNSAPDKSGLPSDRFSAERTGGSVSTLTIQRTQQEDSAVYLCASSLVRGQPQHFGDGTRLSIL.

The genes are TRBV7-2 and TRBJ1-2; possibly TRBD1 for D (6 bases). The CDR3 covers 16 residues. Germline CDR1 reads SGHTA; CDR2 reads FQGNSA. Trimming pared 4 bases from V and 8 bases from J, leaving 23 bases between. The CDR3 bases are TGTGCCAGCAGCTCCAAACCGATGGACAGTCTCGGAGGCTACACCTTC. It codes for CASSSKPMDSLGGYTF. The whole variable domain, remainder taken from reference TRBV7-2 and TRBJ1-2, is GAGVSQSPSNKVTEKGKDVELRCDPISGHTALYWYRQSLGQGLEFLIYFQGNSAPDKSGLPSDRFSAERTGGSVSTLTIQRTQQEDSAVYLCASSSKPMDSLGGYTFGSGTRLTVV.

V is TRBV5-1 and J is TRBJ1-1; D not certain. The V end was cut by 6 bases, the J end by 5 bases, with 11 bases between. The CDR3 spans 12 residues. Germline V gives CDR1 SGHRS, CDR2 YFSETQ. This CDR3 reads CASIGGGTEAFF. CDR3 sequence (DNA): TGCGCCAGCATCGGAGGAGGGACTGAAGCTTTCTTT.

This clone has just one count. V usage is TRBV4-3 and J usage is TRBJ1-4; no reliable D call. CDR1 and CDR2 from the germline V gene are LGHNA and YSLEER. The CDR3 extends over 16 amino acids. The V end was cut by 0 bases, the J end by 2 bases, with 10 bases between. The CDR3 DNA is TGCGCCAGCAGCCAAGATGGCCGACGGACTAATGAAAAACTGTTTTTT. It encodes CASSQDGRRTNEKLFF.

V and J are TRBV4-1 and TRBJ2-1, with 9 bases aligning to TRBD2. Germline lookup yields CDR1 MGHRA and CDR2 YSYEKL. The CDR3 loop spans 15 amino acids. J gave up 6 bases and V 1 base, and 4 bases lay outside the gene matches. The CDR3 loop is CASSQVPSGVNEQFF. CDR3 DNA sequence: TGCGCCAGCAGCCAAGTTCCTAGCGGGGTCAATGAGCAGTTCTTC.

The CDR3 loop is CASSLTRQGSGANVLTF. CDR3 DNA sequence: TGTGCCAGCAGCTTAACCCGACAGGGCTCTGGGGCCAACGTCCTGACTTTC. The J gene is TRBJ2-6, the V gene TRBV7-8; TRBD1 matches 7 bases. The CDR3 length is 17 residues. CDR1 is SGHVS and CDR2 is FQNEAQ in the germline V gene. V lost 2 bases, J lost 0 bases, and 4 bases stayed unmatched. Based on the CDR3 plus reference TRBV7-8 and TRBJ2-6, the full variable domain is GAGVSQSPRYKVAKRGQDVALRCDPISGHVSLFWYQQALGQGPEFLTYFQNEAQLDKSGLPSDRFFAERPEGSVSTLKIQRTQQEDSAVYLCASSLTRQGSGANVLTFGAGSRLTVL.

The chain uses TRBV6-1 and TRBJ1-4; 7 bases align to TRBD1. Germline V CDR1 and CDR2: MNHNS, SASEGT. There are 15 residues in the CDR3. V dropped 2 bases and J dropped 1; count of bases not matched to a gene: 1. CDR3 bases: TGTGCCAGCAGTGAAACAGGGGTAACTAATGAAAAACTGTTTTTT. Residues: CASSETGVTNEKLFF.

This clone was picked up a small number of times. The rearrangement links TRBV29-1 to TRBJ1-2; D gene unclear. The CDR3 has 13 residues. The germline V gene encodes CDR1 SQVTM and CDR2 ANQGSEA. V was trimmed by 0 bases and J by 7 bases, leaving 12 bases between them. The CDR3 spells CSVEDQGGFGYTF. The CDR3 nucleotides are TGCAGCGTTGAAGATCAAGGCGGGTTTGGCTACACCTTC.

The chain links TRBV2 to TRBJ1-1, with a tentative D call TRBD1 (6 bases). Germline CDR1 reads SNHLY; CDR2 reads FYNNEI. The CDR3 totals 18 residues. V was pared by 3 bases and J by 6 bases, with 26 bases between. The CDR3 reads CASSDVIKGDWGSPEAFF. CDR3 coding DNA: TGTGCCAGCAGTGACGTCATCAAGGGGGACTGGGGAAGTCCTGAAGCTTTCTTT.

DNA of the CDR3: TGTGCCAGCAGTGGTGACCTCAATCAGCCCCAGCATTTT. It encodes CASSGDLNQPQHF. The genes are TRBV11-2 and TRBJ1-5, with unresolved D. Per germline, CDR1 SGHAT and CDR2 FQNNGV. The CDR3 is 13 residues long. Trimming left V 6 bases short and J 3 bases short, with 9 bases between.

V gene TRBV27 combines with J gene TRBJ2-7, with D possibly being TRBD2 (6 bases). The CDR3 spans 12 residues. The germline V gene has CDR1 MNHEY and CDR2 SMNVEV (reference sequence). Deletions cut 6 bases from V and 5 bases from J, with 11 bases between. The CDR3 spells CASRHAGNEQYF. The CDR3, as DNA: TGTGCCAGCAGGCATGCGGGAAACGAGCAGTACTTC.

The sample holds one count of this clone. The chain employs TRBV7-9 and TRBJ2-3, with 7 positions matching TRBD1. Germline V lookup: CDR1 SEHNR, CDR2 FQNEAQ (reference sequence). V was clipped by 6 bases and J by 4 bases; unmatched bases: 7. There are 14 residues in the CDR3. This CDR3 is CASRKHQGADTQYF. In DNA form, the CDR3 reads TGTGCCAGCAGGAAACATCAGGGGGCAGATACGCAGTATTTT. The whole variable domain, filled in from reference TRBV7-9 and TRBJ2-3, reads DTGVSQNPRHKITKRGQNVTFRCDPISEHNRLYWYRQTLGQGPEFLTYFQNEAQLEKSRLLSDRFSAERPKGSFSTLEIQRTEQGDSAMYLCASRKHQGADTQYFGPGTRLTVL.

CDR3 sequence: CASSESGSNNEQFF. CDR3 in DNA: TGCGCCAGCAGTGAGTCCGGATCAAACAATGAGCAGTTCTTC. The V call is TRBV10-1, the J call TRBJ2-1; D call uncertain. Germline lookup yields CDR1 WNHNN and CDR2 SYGVQD (reference sequence). Trimming left V 0 bases short and J 5 bases short, with 8 bases between. The CDR3 totals 14 residues.

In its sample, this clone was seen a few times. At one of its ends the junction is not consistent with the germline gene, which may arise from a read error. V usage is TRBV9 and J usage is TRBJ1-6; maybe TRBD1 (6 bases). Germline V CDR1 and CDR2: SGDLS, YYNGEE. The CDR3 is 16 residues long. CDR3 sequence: CASSVDSKAYNSPLHF. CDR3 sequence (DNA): TGTGCCAGCAGCGTGGACAGCAAAGCCTACAATTCACCCCTCCACTTT.

The chain's CDR3 is CASSVGGSGASYNEQFF. CDR3 nucleotide sequence: TGTGCCAGCAGCGTAGGTGGTAGCGGGGCCTCCTACAATGAGCAGTTCTTC. This rearrangement joins TRBV9 to TRBJ2-1, with TRBD2 identical over 8 bases. CDR1 is SGDLS, CDR2 YYNGEE, per germline. This CDR3 has 17 residues. Germline trimming cut 0 bases from V and 0 bases from J; bases unmatched to any gene: 5.